The source of this TCR beta chain is a study of blood T cell repertoires in COVID-19. Study information: Acute-phase and convalescent COVID-19 samples originated in the United States, Italy and Spain. In each case, the material was cDNA or gDNA derived from T cells, B-cell-depleted T cells, or PBMCs.

Germline V lookup: CDR1 MNHEY, CDR2 SVGAGI. Trimming removed 8 bases at V and 7 bases at J, with 21 bases between. The CDR3 consists of 15 residues. Sequencing used immunoSEQ multiplex PCR; TCRdb keeps in-frame clones, though not all of them. The sample contains about 190,000 clones, about 86% of which appear only once. The sequenced sample was peripheral blood. V and J are TRBV6-5 and TRBJ1-5; D ambiguous. The clonotype comes from a man in his thirties or forties with active or convalescent COVID-19. For the CDR3, the DNA is TGTGCCAGCGACCCGACTCTTCTAGGAGTCCAGCCCCAGCATTTT. Translated: CASDPTLLGVQPQHF.